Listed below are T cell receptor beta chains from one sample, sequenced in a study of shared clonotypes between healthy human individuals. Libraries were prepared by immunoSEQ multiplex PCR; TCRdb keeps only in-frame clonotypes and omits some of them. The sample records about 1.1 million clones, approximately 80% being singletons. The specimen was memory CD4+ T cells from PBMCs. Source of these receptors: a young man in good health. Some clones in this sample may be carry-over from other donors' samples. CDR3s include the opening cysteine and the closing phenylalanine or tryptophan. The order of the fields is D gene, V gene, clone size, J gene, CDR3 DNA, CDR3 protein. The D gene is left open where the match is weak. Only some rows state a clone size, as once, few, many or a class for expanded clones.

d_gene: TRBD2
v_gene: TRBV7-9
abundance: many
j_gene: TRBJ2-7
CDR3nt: TGTGCCAGCAGCTTAGGCGGGAGGGCAATCGAGCAGTACTTC
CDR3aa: CASSLGGRAIEQYF

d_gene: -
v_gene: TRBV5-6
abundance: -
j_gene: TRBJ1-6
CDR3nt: TGTGCCAGCAGCTTAGGGGGGTTTGCCTATAATTCACCCCTCCACTTT
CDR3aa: CASSLGGFAYNSPLHF

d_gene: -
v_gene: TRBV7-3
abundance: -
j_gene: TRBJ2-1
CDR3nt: TGTGCCAGCAGCTTAGACGGAAGCTCCTACAATGAGCAGTTCTTC
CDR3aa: CASSLDGSSYNEQFF

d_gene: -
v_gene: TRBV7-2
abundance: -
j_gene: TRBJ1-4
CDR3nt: TGTGCCAGCAGCTTACAGGGTAGTGAAAAACTGTTTTTT
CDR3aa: CASSLQGSEKLFF

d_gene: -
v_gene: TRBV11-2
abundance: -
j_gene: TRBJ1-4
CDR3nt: TGTGCCAGCAGCTTTACTACCGGGGGAGTTAATGAAAAACTGTTTTTT
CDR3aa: CASSFTTGGVNEKLFF

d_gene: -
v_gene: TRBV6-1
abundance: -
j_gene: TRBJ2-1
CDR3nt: TGTGCCAGCATGCCAACGGGGAGTCACAATGAGCAGTTCTTC
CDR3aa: CASMPTGSHNEQFF

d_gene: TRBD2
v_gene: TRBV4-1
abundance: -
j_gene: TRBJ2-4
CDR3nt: TGCGCCAGCAGCCAAGTTGCTAGCGGGAACTCCGGAGCCAAAAACATTCAGTACTTC
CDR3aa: CASSQVASGNSGAKNIQYF

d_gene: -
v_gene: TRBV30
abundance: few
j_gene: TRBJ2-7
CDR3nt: TGTGCCTGGAGTGCACAGGGTTACGAGCAGTACTTC
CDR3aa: CAWSAQGYEQYF

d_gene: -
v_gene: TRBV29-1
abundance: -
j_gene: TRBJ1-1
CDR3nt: TGCAGCGTTGAGGTGGTGGACAGATACACTGAAGCTTTCTTT
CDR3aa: CSVEVVDRYTEAFF

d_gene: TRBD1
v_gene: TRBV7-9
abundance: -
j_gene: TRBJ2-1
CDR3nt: TGTGCCAGCAGCACTCGGACAGGGGGTGGGAATGAGCAGTTCTTC
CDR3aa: CASSTRTGGGNEQFF

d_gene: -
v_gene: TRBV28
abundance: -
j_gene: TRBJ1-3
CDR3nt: TGTGCCAGCAGTTTCCAGGCCGGAAACACCATATATTTT
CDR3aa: CASSFQAGNTIYF

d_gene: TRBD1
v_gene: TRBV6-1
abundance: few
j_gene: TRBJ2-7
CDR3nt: TGTGCCAGCAGTAGGGACAGACCCTACGAGCAGTACTTC
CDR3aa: CASSRDRPYEQYF

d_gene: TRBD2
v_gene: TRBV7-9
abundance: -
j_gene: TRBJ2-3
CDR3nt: TGTGCCAGCACCTCTAGTCGGATTAGCGGGATCACAGATACGCAGTATTTT
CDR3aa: CASTSSRISGITDTQYF

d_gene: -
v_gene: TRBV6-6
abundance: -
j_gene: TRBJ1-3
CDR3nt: TGTGCCAGCAGTCGCCTTGAGGGAAACACCATATATTTT
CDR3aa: CASSRLEGNTIYF

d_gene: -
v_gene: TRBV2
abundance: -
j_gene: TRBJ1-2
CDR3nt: TGTGCCAGCGGCCGGGACGGTGAAGCGGACTTC
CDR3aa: CASGRDGEADF

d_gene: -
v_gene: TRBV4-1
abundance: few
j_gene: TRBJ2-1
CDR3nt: TGCGCCAGCAGCCAAGCTATGGGTTTGGAGCAGTTCTTC
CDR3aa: CASSQAMGLEQFF

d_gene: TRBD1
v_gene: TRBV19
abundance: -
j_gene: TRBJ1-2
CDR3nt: TGTGCCAGTATGAGGGACAGCACTAACTATGGCTACACCTTC
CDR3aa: CASMRDSTNYGYTF

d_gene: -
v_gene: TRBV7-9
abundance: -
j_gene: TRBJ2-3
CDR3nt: TGTGCCAGCAGCGAGTTGCTAAGCGGGTCTAGCACAGATACGCAGTATTTT
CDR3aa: CASSELLSGSSTDTQYF

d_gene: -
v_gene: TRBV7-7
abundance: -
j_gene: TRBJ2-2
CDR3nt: TGTGCTAGCTCGGGGAGTGGGACCGGGGAGCTGTTTTTT
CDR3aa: CASSGSGTGELFF

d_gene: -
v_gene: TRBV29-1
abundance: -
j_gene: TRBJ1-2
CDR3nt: TGCACCACTCTTAAGGACTATGGCTACACCTTC
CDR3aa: CTTLKDYGYTF

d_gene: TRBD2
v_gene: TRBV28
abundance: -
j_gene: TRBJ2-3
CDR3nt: TGTGCCAGCAACCGGAGGGGACTAGCGGGCACAGATACGCAGTATTTT
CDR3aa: CASNRRGLAGTDTQYF

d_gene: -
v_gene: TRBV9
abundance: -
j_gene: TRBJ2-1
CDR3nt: TGTGCCAGCAGCCCCGACCCGTACAATGAGCAGTTCTTC
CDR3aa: CASSPDPYNEQFF

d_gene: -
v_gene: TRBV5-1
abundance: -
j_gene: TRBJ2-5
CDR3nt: TGCGCCAGCAGCTTGGAAAGGTGGCAAGAGACCCAGTACTTC
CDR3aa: CASSLERWQETQYF

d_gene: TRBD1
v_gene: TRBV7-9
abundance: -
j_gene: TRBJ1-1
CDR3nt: TGTGCCAGCAGCTTAAACCTCGGTTGGGGGACAGAGATGAACACTGAAGCTTTCTTT
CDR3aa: CASSLNLGWGTEMNTEAFF

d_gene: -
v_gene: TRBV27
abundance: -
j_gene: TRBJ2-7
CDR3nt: TGTGCCAGCAGTTCCAGGGGGGACGAGTACTTC
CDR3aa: CASSSRGDEYF

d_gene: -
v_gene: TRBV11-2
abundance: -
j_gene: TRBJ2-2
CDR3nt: TGTGCCAGCAGCCCCTCCGGGTCCGCCGGGGAGCTGTTTTTT
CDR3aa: CASSPSGSAGELFF

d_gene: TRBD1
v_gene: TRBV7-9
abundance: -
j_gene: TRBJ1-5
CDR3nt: TGTGCCAGCAGCTTAGAGGGGGCATTCAATCAGCCCCAGCATTTT
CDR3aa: CASSLEGAFNQPQHF

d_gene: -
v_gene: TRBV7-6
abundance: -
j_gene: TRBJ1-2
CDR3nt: TGTGCCAGCAGCCCAACCCAAGGATATGGCTACACCTTC
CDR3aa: CASSPTQGYGYTF

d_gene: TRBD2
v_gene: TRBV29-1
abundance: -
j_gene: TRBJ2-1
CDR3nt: TGCAGCGTTGCCCGGCTAGCGGGAGGGGTGCAGTTCTTC
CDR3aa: CSVARLAGGVQFF

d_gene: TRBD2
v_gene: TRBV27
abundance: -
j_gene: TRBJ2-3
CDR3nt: TGTGCCAGCGCCCAGGGGACTAGCGGGAGTAATACGCAGTATTTT
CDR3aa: CASAQGTSGSNTQYF

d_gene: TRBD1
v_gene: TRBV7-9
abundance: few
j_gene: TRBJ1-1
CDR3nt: TGTGCCAGCAGCCGCCAGGGGGCGAGCACTGAAGCTTTCTTT
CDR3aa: CASSRQGASTEAFF

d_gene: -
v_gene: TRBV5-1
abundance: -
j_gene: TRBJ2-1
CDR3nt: TGCGCCAGCAGCTCGGGACTTACACTCTACAATGAGCAGTTCTTC
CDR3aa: CASSSGLTLYNEQFF

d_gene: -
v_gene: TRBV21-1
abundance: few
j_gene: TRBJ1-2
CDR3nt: TGTGCCAGCAGCAAAGGTGGAGGAAACTATGGCTACACCTTC
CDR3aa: CASSKGGGNYGYTF

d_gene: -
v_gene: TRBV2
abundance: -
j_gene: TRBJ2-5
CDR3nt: TGTGCCAGCTCCTCGGAGACCCAGTACTTC
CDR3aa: CASSSETQYF

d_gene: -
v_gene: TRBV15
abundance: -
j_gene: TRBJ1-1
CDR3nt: TGTGCCACCAGCAGAGATTTAATAACTGAAGCTTTCTTT
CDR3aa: CATSRDLITEAFF

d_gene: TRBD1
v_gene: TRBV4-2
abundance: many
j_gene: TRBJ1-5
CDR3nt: TGTGCCAGCAGCCACCGGGACAGTCGCAATCAGCCCCAGCATTTT
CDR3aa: CASSHRDSRNQPQHF

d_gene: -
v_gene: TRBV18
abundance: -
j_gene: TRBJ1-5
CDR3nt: TGTGCCAGCTCACGTGGTTTTAAGCAGCCCCAGCATTTT
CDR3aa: CASSRGFKQPQHF

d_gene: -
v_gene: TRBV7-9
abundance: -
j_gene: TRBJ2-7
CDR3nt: TGTGCCAGCAGCCGAACCCCCCAGGAGGAGCAGTACTTC
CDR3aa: CASSRTPQEEQYF

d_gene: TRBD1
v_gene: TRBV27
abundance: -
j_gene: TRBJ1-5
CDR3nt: TGTGCCAGCGGGACAGGTCGGGTGCCCCAGCATTTT
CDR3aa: CASGTGRVPQHF

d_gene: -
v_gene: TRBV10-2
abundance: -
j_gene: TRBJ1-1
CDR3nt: TGCGCCAGTCAAGGCCTGAACACTGAAGCTTTCTTT
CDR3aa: CASQGLNTEAFF

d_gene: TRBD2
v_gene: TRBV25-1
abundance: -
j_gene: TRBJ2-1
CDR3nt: TGTGCCAGCAGACTAGCGGGGGGCAATGAGCAGTTCTTC
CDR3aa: CASRLAGGNEQFF

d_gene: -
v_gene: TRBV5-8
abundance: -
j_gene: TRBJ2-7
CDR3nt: TGTGCCAGCAGCTTGGCGGGCGGAGTCTACGAGCAGTACTTC
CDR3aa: CASSLAGGVYEQYF

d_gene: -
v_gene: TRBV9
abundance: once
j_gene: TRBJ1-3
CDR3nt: TGTGCCAGCAGCGTAGCTGTGGGGGGCCCAGGAAACACCATATATTTT
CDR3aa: CASSVAVGGPGNTIYF

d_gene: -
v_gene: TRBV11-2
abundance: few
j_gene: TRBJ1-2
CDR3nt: TGTGCCAGCAGCTATGGACGGTCCTATGGCTACACCTTC
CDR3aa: CASSYGRSYGYTF

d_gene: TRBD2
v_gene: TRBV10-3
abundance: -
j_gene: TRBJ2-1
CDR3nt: TGTGCCGCCTGTAGGGAGGGGAACAATGAGCAGTTCTTC
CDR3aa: CAACREGNNEQFF

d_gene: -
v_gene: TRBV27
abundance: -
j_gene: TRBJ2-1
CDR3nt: TGTGCCAGCAGTACCGGGTCCGTGAGGGGGTCCTACAATGAGCAGTTCTTC
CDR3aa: CASSTGSVRGSYNEQFF

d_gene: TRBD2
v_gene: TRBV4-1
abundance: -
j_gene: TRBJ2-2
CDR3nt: TGCGCCAGCAGCCGAGGGGGACTAGGGCGTAGGGAGCTGTTTTTT
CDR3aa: CASSRGGLGRRELFF

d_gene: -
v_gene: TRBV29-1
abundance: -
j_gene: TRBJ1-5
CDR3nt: TGCAGCGTTGTGGGTGGAAATAGCAATCAGCCCCAGCATTTT
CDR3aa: CSVVGGNSNQPQHF

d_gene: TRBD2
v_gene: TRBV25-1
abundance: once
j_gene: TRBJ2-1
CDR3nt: TGTGCCAGCAGTGGACCTAGCGGGAGTCTCGGCAATGAGCAGTTCTTC
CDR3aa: CASSGPSGSLGNEQFF

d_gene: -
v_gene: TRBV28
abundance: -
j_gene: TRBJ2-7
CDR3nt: TGTGCCAGCAGTGGCCGGGACGAGCAGTACTTC
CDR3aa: CASSGRDEQYF

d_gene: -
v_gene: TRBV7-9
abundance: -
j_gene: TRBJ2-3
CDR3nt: TGTGCCAGCATTGAGGGGCTATTCACAGATACGCAGTATTTT
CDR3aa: CASIEGLFTDTQYF